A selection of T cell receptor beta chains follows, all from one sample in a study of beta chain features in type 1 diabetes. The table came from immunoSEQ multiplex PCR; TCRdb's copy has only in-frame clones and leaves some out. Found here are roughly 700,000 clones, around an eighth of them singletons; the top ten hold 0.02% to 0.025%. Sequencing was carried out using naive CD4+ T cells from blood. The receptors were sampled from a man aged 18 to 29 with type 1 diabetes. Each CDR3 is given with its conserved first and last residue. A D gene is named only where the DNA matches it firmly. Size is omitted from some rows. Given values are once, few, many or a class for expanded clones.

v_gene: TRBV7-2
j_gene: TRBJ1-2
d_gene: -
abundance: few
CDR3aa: CASSVGGDYGYTF
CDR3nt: TGTGCCAGCAGCGTTGGAGGGGACTATGGCTACACCTTC

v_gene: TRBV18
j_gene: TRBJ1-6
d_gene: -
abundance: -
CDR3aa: CASSLGTDSPLHF
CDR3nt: TGTGCCAGCTCCCTGGGAACAGATTCACCCCTCCACTTT

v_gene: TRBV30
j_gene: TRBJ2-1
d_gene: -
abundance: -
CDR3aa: CAFQVGGPYNEQFF
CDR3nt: TGTGCCTTCCAAGTGGGGGGCCCCTACAATGAGCAGTTCTTC

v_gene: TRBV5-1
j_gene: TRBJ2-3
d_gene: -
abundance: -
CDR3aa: CASSTDTDTQYF
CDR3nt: TGCGCCAGCAGCACTGACACAGATACGCAGTATTTT

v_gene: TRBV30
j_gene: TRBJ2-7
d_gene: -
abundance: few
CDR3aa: CAWSGGPGVHEQYF
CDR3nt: TGTGCCTGGAGTGGGGGTCCGGGAGTCCACGAGCAGTACTTC

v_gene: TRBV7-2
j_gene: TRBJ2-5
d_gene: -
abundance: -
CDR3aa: CASSTMGARQETQYF
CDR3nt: TGTGCCAGCAGCACCATGGGGGCGAGGCAAGAGACCCAGTACTTC

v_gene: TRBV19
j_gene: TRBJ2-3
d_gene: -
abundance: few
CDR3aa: CASSEADTQYF
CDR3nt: TGTGCCAGTAGTGAGGCAGATACGCAGTATTTT

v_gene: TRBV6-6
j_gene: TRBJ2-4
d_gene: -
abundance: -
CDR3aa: CASSDTGRKNIQYF
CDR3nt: TGTGCCAGCAGCGATACCGGACGCAAAAACATTCAGTACTTC

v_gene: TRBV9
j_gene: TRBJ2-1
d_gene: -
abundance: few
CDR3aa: CASSDLPISSYNEQFF
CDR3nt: TGTGCCAGCAGCGACCTACCGATAAGCTCCTACAATGAGCAGTTCTTC

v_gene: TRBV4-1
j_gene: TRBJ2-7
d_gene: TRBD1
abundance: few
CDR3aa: CASSHLDRAEQYF
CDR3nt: TGCGCCAGCAGCCATTTGGACAGGGCAGAGCAGTACTTC

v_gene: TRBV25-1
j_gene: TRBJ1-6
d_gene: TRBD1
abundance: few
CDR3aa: CASRDRGSSPLHF
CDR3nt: TGTGCCAGCCGGGACAGGGGGAGTTCACCCCTCCACTTT

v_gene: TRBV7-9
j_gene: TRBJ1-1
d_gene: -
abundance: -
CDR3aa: CASVPSGAPNTEAFF
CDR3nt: TGTGCCAGCGTCCCCTCGGGGGCCCCGAACACTGAAGCTTTCTTT

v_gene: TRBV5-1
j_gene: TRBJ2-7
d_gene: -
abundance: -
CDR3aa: CASRMNQGRYEQYF
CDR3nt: TGCGCCAGCAGAATGAACCAGGGGCGCTACGAGCAGTACTTC

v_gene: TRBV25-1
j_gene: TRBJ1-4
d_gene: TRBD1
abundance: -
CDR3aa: CASRHGTGGNEVKLFF
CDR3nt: TGTGCCAGCAGACACGGGACAGGGGGCAACGAGGTAAAACTGTTTTTT

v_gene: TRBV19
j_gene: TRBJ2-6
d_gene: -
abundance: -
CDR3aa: CASGAGANVLTF
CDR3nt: TGTGCCAGCGGGGCTGGGGCCAACGTCCTGACTTTC

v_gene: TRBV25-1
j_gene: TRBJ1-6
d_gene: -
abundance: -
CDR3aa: CASSDQGQSSYNSPLHF
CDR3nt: TGTGCCAGCAGTGACCAGGGGCAGAGCTCCTATAATTCACCCCTCCACTTT

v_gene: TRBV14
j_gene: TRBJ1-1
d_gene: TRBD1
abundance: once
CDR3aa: CASSHRPGQGDTEAFF
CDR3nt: TGTGCCAGCAGCCACAGACCGGGACAGGGGGATACTGAAGCTTTCTTT

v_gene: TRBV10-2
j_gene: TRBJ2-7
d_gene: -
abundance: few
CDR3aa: CASRDLGEQYF
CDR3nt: TGCGCCAGCAGGGACCTCGGAGAGCAGTACTTC

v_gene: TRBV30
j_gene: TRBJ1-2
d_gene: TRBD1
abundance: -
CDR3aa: CAWSNQGEGGYTF
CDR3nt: TGTGCCTGGAGTAATCAGGGGGAGGGTGGCTACACCTTC